This TCR beta chain was sequenced for a study of T cell repertoires in cytomegalovirus infection. The wider study: Through public TCR beta signatures, both CMV infection and matching HLA type were indicated. Study-level points and caveats: The cumulative frequency of public TCR beta families distinguished individuals who carried CMV together with the relevant HLA. There were HLA-C-restricted CMV-specific TCR beta clonotypes dominating the ex vivo response.

The CDR3 is 16 amino acids. In germline, CDR1 is MDHEN, CDR2 SYDVKM. The ends lost 2 bases at V and 4 bases at J; junction bases unmatched: 5. This clonotype was picked up a small number of times. The antigen is undetermined. TCRdb independently ran MiXCR on the reads; one entry per CDR3 protein. The table shows roughly 320,000 distinct CDR3 sequences, with over 7.5% occurring only once. This clonotype was obtained from a human donor in good health (CMV status not recorded). Some clones in this sample may be carry-over from other donors' samples. Source material: PBMCs. The V gene is TRBV28, the J gene TRBJ2-1; TRBD1 matches at 10 bases. CDR3 nucleotide sequence: TGTGCCAGCAGTTTAGGGAGACAGGGGGCTTACAATGAGCAGTTCTTC. Its protein is CASSLGRQGAYNEQFF.